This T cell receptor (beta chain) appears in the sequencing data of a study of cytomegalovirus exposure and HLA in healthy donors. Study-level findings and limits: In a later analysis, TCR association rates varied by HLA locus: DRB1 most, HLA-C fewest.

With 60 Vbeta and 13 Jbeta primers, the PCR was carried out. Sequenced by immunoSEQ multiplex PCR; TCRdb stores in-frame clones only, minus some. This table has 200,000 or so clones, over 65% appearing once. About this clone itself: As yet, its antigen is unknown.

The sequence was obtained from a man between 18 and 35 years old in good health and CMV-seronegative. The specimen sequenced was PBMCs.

Here the CDR3 reads CATEAGSTGELFF. The DNA for the CDR3 is TGTGCCACAGAAGCAGGGTCCACCGGGGAGCTGTTTTTT. The J gene is TRBJ2-2, the V gene TRBV25-1; D is possibly TRBD1 (5 bases). CDR3 length: 13 residues. CDR1 is MGHDK and CDR2 is SYGVNS in the germline V gene. V was pared by 10 bases and J by 4 bases, with 13 bases between.